This TCR beta chain derives from a study of T cells in Graves' hyperthyroidism and ophthalmopathy. Many counts were recorded for this clonotype. There were TCR beta CDR3 regions amplified from RNA transcripts. Researchers ran a first-round RT-PCR on the TCR CDR3 using the HTBI primer set. MiXCR, applied by TCRdb to the multiplex PCR reads, yields one record per CDR3 protein. The table records some 620,000 distinct CDR3 sequences, around 15% of them present only once. The CDR3 runs to 17 residues. Trimming pared 5 bases from V and 7 bases from J, leaving 24 bases between. The germline CDR1 and CDR2 sequences are SGHNT and YENEEA.

V is TRBV11-3 and J is TRBJ2-1, with D possibly being TRBD1 (6 bases). The source is a woman in her 30s with Graves' hyperthyroidism. Material: blood. CDR3 amino acids: CASSPPTTGLSGNEQFF. Here the CDR3 DNA reads TGTGCCAGCAGCCCACCGACGACAGGTCTTTCGGGTAATGAGCAGTTCTTC.